This TCR beta chain was captured in a study of blood T cell repertoires in COVID-19. The germline gives CDR1 SGHKS, CDR2 YYEKEE (reference sequence). This CDR3 contains 15 residues. The ends were cut back, 1 base at V and 2 bases at J, with 12 bases in the middle. Here immunoSEQ multiplex PCR was the method, and the copy in TCRdb shows in-frame clones only, minus some. The sample holds 160,000 or so clones, 84% seen once. The chain employs TRBV5-5 and TRBJ1-1; D ambiguous. The sequenced material came from peripheral blood. The receptor comes from a woman aged 80 or older with acute or convalescent COVID-19. CDR3 sequence reads: CASSLNSGKNTEAFF. CDR3 coding DNA: TGTGCCAGCAGCTTGAATTCGGGGAAAAACACTGAAGCTTTCTTT. The full variable domain, rest sourced from reference TRBV5-5 and TRBJ1-1, is DAGVTQSPTHLIKTRGQQVTLRCSPISGHKSVSWYQQVLGQGPQFIFQYYEKEERGRGNFPDRFSARQFPNYSSELNVNALLLGDSALYLCASSLNSGKNTEAFFGQGTRLTVV.